Listed below are T cell receptor beta chains from one sample, sequenced in a study of metastatic and nonmetastatic thyroid tumors. TCRdb re-called clones from the PCR reads using MiXCR. The data hold roughly 15,000 clones, with around a fifth observed a single time. The sample taken for sequencing was adjacent normal tissue. The receptor source for this set is a female donor with papillary thyroid cancer or a benign thyroid nodule (not recorded which). Some clones in this sample may be carry-over from other donors' samples. Each CDR3 is given with its conserved first and last residue. Each record gives: D gene, clone size, J gene, V gene, CDR3 DNA, CDR3 protein. The D gene is left open where the match is weak. Rows give clone size only sometimes, using once, few, many, or a class for an expanded clone.

d_gene: -
abundance: few
j_gene: TRBJ2-7
v_gene: TRBV6-1
CDR3nt: TGTGCCAGCAGTGAAGGAGCCGGGTCAACGAGATACGAGCAGTACTTC
CDR3aa: CASSEGAGSTRYEQYF

d_gene: -
abundance: few
j_gene: TRBJ1-1
v_gene: TRBV20-1
CDR3nt: TGCAGTGCTAGATTCCAAGGTCTCTTTATGGGGATCACTGAAGCTTTCTTT
CDR3aa: CSARFQGLFMGITEAFF

d_gene: TRBD1
abundance: -
j_gene: TRBJ2-7
v_gene: TRBV2
CDR3nt: TGTGCCAGCAGACCACAGGGGGCGGGGGAGCAGTACTTC
CDR3aa: CASRPQGAGEQYF

d_gene: -
abundance: -
j_gene: TRBJ2-3
v_gene: TRBV10-3
CDR3nt: TGTGCCATCAGTGACTTTGGCAGGGACGGGGATACGCAGTATTTT
CDR3aa: CAISDFGRDGDTQYF

d_gene: -
abundance: few
j_gene: TRBJ2-3
v_gene: TRBV6-1
CDR3nt: TGTGCCAGTATCGACCGGTTTGGGATCGGCACAGATACGCAGTATTTT
CDR3aa: CASIDRFGIGTDTQYF

d_gene: TRBD1
abundance: many
j_gene: TRBJ1-2
v_gene: TRBV19
CDR3nt: TGTGCCAGCGCCGGGACAGCCAACTATGGCTACACCTTC
CDR3aa: CASAGTANYGYTF

d_gene: -
abundance: many
j_gene: TRBJ1-1
v_gene: TRBV7-8
CDR3nt: TGTGCCAGCAGCTTAGGGGCAGGGGTTAGAGCTTTCTTT
CDR3aa: CASSLGAGVRAFF

d_gene: -
abundance: few
j_gene: TRBJ1-5
v_gene: TRBV20-1
CDR3nt: TGCAGTGCTAGGGCAGGGATCAATCAGCCCCAGCATTTT
CDR3aa: CSARAGINQPQHF

d_gene: TRBD1
abundance: few
j_gene: TRBJ2-5
v_gene: TRBV5-1
CDR3nt: TGCGCCAGCAGATCATATCAGGGGGCGGTAGAAGAGACCCAGTACTTC
CDR3aa: CASRSYQGAVEETQYF

d_gene: TRBD2
abundance: -
j_gene: TRBJ2-4
v_gene: TRBV20-1
CDR3nt: TGTAGTTTTCATTGGGAGGGCAGAAACATTCAGTACTTC
CDR3aa: CSFHWEGRNIQYF

d_gene: TRBD1
abundance: -
j_gene: TRBJ2-7
v_gene: TRBV4-1
CDR3nt: TGCGCCAGCAGCCAAGTTTTGACAGGGGCCTACGAGCAGTACTTC
CDR3aa: CASSQVLTGAYEQYF

d_gene: -
abundance: -
j_gene: TRBJ2-6
v_gene: TRBV11-2
CDR3nt: TGTGCCAGCAGCTTAGATCTGGGACGGAGCTCTGGGGCCAACGTCCTGACTTTC
CDR3aa: CASSLDLGRSSGANVLTF

d_gene: -
abundance: few
j_gene: TRBJ2-3
v_gene: TRBV10-2
CDR3nt: TGCGCCTCCTTTCACGTTACGCAGTATTTT
CDR3aa: CASFHVTQYF

d_gene: -
abundance: -
j_gene: TRBJ1-1
v_gene: TRBV5-1
CDR3nt: TGCGCCAGCAGCTTTACCGTAAACGCTGAAGCTTTCTTT
CDR3aa: CASSFTVNAEAFF

d_gene: -
abundance: -
j_gene: TRBJ2-7
v_gene: TRBV25-1
CDR3nt: TGTGCCAGCAGTGCCTACATCTCCTACGAGCAGTACTTC
CDR3aa: CASSAYISYEQYF

d_gene: TRBD2
abundance: few
j_gene: TRBJ2-7
v_gene: TRBV11-3
CDR3nt: TGTGCCAGCAGCTTAGATCAAACTAGCGGGTCCTACGAGCAGTACTTC
CDR3aa: CASSLDQTSGSYEQYF

d_gene: -
abundance: -
j_gene: TRBJ2-1
v_gene: TRBV13
CDR3nt: TGTGCCAGCAGCTTACCTACTAGCCGCTACAATGAGCAGTTCTTC
CDR3aa: CASSLPTSRYNEQFF

d_gene: TRBD2
abundance: few
j_gene: TRBJ2-5
v_gene: TRBV7-2
CDR3nt: TGTGCCAGCAGCTTATCTAGCGGGGGTCAAGAGACCCAGTACTTC
CDR3aa: CASSLSSGGQETQYF

d_gene: TRBD2
abundance: -
j_gene: TRBJ2-3
v_gene: TRBV27
CDR3nt: TGTGCCAGCAGTTGGGGGACTAGCGGGAAAACAGATACGCAGTATTTT
CDR3aa: CASSWGTSGKTDTQYF

d_gene: -
abundance: few
j_gene: TRBJ2-7
v_gene: TRBV6-1
CDR3nt: TGTGCCAGCAGTCTGACTCACGTCTACGAGCAGTACTTC
CDR3aa: CASSLTHVYEQYF

d_gene: -
abundance: -
j_gene: TRBJ2-3
v_gene: TRBV5-5
CDR3nt: TGTGCCAGCAGCTTGATCGGGCACACAGATACGCAGTATTTT
CDR3aa: CASSLIGHTDTQYF

d_gene: -
abundance: -
j_gene: TRBJ2-5
v_gene: TRBV6-5
CDR3nt: TGTGCCAGCAGTTCCTTGGGGGCGGCTGAGGAGACCCAGTACTTC
CDR3aa: CASSSLGAAEETQYF

d_gene: TRBD2
abundance: few
j_gene: TRBJ2-7
v_gene: TRBV11-2
CDR3nt: TGTGCCAGCAGCCCGGGGGGGGTCGAGCAGTACTTC
CDR3aa: CASSPGGVEQYF

d_gene: -
abundance: many
j_gene: TRBJ2-7
v_gene: TRBV6-1
CDR3nt: TGTGCCAGCAGGTCAACGTCGGGCGAGCAGTACTTC
CDR3aa: CASRSTSGEQYF

d_gene: -
abundance: few
j_gene: TRBJ1-1
v_gene: TRBV2
CDR3nt: TGTGCCAGCTTGTCGGGGGCCCTAGGAGCTTTCTTT
CDR3aa: CASLSGALGAFF

d_gene: -
abundance: few
j_gene: TRBJ1-2
v_gene: TRBV20-1
CDR3nt: TGCAGTGCGGCCGGAGCTAACTATGGCTACACCTTC
CDR3aa: CSAAGANYGYTF

d_gene: TRBD1
abundance: -
j_gene: TRBJ2-1
v_gene: TRBV10-1
CDR3nt: TGCGCCAGCAGCACGATAGGGACAGGCAACTACAATGAGCAGTTCTTC
CDR3aa: CASSTIGTGNYNEQFF

d_gene: -
abundance: many
j_gene: TRBJ1-2
v_gene: TRBV12-3/TRBV12-4
CDR3nt: TGTGCCAGCAGTTTGCAGGGATATGGCTACACCTTC
CDR3aa: CASSLQGYGYTF

d_gene: TRBD1
abundance: few
j_gene: TRBJ1-1
v_gene: TRBV19
CDR3nt: TGTGCCAGTAGACAAGGGGACAGGAACACTGAAGCTTTCTTT
CDR3aa: CASRQGDRNTEAFF

d_gene: -
abundance: few
j_gene: TRBJ2-5
v_gene: TRBV27
CDR3nt: TGTGCCAGCAGTTTATCGATTAAAGGCGGGTTCCAAGAGACCCAGTACTTC
CDR3aa: CASSLSIKGGFQETQYF

d_gene: -
abundance: -
j_gene: TRBJ2-1
v_gene: TRBV6-1
CDR3nt: TGTGCCAGCAGTGAACGGGTCTCCGAGTTGTATGAGCAGTTCTTC
CDR3aa: CASSERVSELYEQFF

d_gene: -
abundance: -
j_gene: TRBJ2-1
v_gene: TRBV20-1
CDR3nt: TGCAGTGCTAGAAGAATGCGCCCGTCACGGGATGAGCAGTTCTTC
CDR3aa: CSARRMRPSRDEQFF